This T cell receptor beta chain was sequenced during a study of long-term antiretroviral therapy in people with HIV. immunoSEQ v3.0 was run at survey level. Libraries were prepared by immunoSEQ multiplex PCR; TCRdb keeps only in-frame clonotypes and omits some of them. Among about 24,000 clones listed, 81% were seen once. This receptor was identified in a man aged 25-45 years with HIV. Sequenced material: unsorted PBMCs, taken 4.4 years after starting antiretroviral therapy.

The CDR3 DNA sequence: TGTGCCAGCAGCGTAGGCACCGGGGAGCTGTTTTTT. Protein sequence: CASSVGTGELFF. The V call is TRBV9, the J call TRBJ2-2; D is ambiguous. Trimming stripped 0 bases from V and 4 bases from J, with 1 base between. The CDR3 consists of 12 residues. Germline CDR1 reads SGDLS; CDR2 reads YYNGEE.